These T cell receptor beta chains were read from a single sample in a study of T cells after yellow fever vaccination. One entry per CDR3 protein results from TCRdb running MiXCR on the 5' RACE reads. The profile shows about 240,000 distinct CDR3 sequences, about 3.9% of them singletons. Source: PBMCs, taken 15 days after the yellow fever booster vaccination. The receptors come from a man aged 18 to 29 who received the YFV17D yellow fever vaccine. Each CDR3 is given with its conserved first and last residue. A D gene is named only where the DNA matches it firmly. Clone size is stated in some rows and not others, as once, few, many or a class when expanded.

clone size	V gene	D gene	J gene	CDR3 protein	CDR3 DNA
many	TRBV5-1	NA	TRBJ2-7	CASSLGVDEQYF	TGCGCCAGCAGCTTGGGAGTGGACGAGCAGTACTTC
many	TRBV7-2	NA	TRBJ1-6	CASMPPGHPNSPLHF	TGTGCCAGCATGCCCCCGGGACATCCCAATTCACCCCTCCACTTT
many	TRBV7-9	NA	TRBJ2-7	CASSSPASEQYF	TGTGCCAGCAGCTCTCCTGCGTCCGAGCAGTACTTC
NA	TRBV29-1	TRBD2	TRBJ2-5	CSVSGTSESGETQYF	TGCAGCGTGTCCGGGACTAGCGAGTCTGGAGAGACCCAGTACTTC
many	TRBV24-1	TRBD1	TRBJ2-6	CATSGGAGANVLTF	TGTGCCACCTCAGGGGGCGCAGGGGCCAACGTCCTGACTTTC
many	TRBV6-2/TRBV6-3	TRBD2	TRBJ2-3	CASSPAGRGSTDTQYF	TGTGCCAGCAGTCCAGCGGGGAGGGGAAGCACAGATACGCAGTATTTT
few	TRBV5-6	NA	TRBJ1-1	CASSLGGWGAFF	TGTGCCAGCAGTCTAGGGGGATGGGGAGCTTTCTTT
many	TRBV7-2	NA	TRBJ2-7	CASSFGLAASYEQYF	TGTGCCAGCAGCTTCGGTTTAGCGGCTTCCTACGAGCAGTACTTC
many	TRBV12-5	NA	TRBJ2-4	CASGPGDLNIQYF	TGTGCTAGTGGTCCGGGGGACTTAAACATTCAGTACTTC
many	TRBV5-1	NA	TRBJ2-1	CASTKRGSPDEQFF	TGCGCCAGCACCAAGAGAGGGTCCCCCGATGAGCAGTTCTTC
many	TRBV12-3/TRBV12-4	NA	TRBJ1-3	CASSQLGGNTIYF	TGTGCCAGCAGTCAACTGGGAGGAAACACCATATATTTT
many	TRBV5-4	TRBD2	TRBJ2-7	CATWGSGGPVEQYF	TGTGCAACCTGGGGTAGCGGGGGTCCCGTGGAGCAGTACTTC
NA	TRBV19	NA	TRBJ2-3	CASTWAGLTDTQYF	TGTGCCAGTACTTGGGCGGGGCTCACAGATACGCAGTATTTT
many	TRBV20-1	TRBD2	TRBJ2-3	CSARRASGGATDTQYF	TGCAGTGCTAGACGAGCTAGCGGGGGGGCCACAGATACGCAGTATTTT
many	TRBV4-3	TRBD1	TRBJ1-4	CASSQETHRGRDTNEKLFF	TGCGCCAGCAGCCAAGAAACCCACAGGGGGCGGGATACTAATGAAAAACTGTTTTTT
many	TRBV12-5	TRBD2	TRBJ2-7	CASGPTSGKTYEQYF	TGTGCTAGTGGGCCTACTAGCGGCAAGACCTACGAGCAGTACTTC
many	TRBV10-3	TRBD1	TRBJ1-5	CAISEGGPNQPQHF	TGTGCCATCAGTGAAGGGGGCCCCAATCAGCCCCAGCATTTT
many	TRBV5-1	NA	TRBJ1-5	CASSWGTGDQPQHF	TGCGCCAGCAGCTGGGGGACGGGAGATCAGCCCCAGCATTTT
many	TRBV7-3	TRBD1	TRBJ1-1	CASSLTRDRLNTEAFF	TGTGCCAGCAGCTTAACCCGGGACAGATTAAACACTGAAGCTTTCTTT
many	TRBV7-2	TRBD1	TRBJ1-5	CASSLGTGGSGNQPQHF	TGTGCCAGCAGCTTAGGGACAGGGGGCTCGGGCAATCAGCCCCAGCATTTT
many	TRBV2	TRBD1	TRBJ1-2	CASSPGTGNYGYTF	TGTGCCAGCAGTCCCGGGACAGGGAACTATGGCTACACCTTC
many	TRBV7-9	TRBD1	TRBJ2-5	CASSAHRTGRETQYF	TGTGCCAGCAGTGCCCATCGGACAGGGAGGGAGACCCAGTACTTC
many	TRBV20-1	NA	TRBJ1-5	CSARHHDRQPQHF	TGCAGTGCTAGACATCATGACCGTCAGCCCCAGCATTTT
few	TRBV30	NA	TRBJ2-1	CAWTDYNEQFF	TGTGCCTGGACGGACTACAATGAGCAGTTCTTC
many	TRBV20-1	NA	TRBJ2-7	CSAYLQGSSYEQYF	TGCAGTGCCTATCTCCAGGGGAGCTCCTACGAGCAGTACTTC
NA	TRBV5-4	NA	TRBJ1-1	CASSLVTTGDTEAFF	TGTGCCAGCAGCTTGGTTACGACGGGTGACACTGAAGCTTTCTTT
many	TRBV6-2/TRBV6-3	NA	TRBJ1-1	CASSYPQGRNTEAFF	TGTGCCAGCAGTTACCCACAGGGTCGGAACACTGAAGCTTTCTTT
many	TRBV29-1	TRBD1	TRBJ1-3	CSVGEGTVSGNTIYF	TGCAGCGTTGGCGAAGGGACAGTCTCTGGAAACACCATATATTTT
many	TRBV15	NA	TRBJ1-2	CATSRGAGKGGYTF	TGTGCCACCAGCAGAGGTGCGGGGAAGGGTGGCTACACCTTC
many	TRBV5-4	TRBD1	TRBJ1-6	CASRASDRAQDHF	TGTGCCAGCAGAGCGTCGGACAGGGCCCAAGACCACTTT
NA	TRBV5-1	NA	TRBJ2-3	CASTASPGGTDTQYF	TGCGCCAGCACCGCGAGCCCGGGTGGCACAGATACGCAGTATTTT
many	TRBV4-1	NA	TRBJ1-4	CASSQDSGVVLKLFF	TGCGCCAGCAGCCAAGATAGCGGGGTCGTCCTAAAACTGTTTTTT
many	TRBV5-1	TRBD2	TRBJ2-1	CASSLALAGVNEQFF	TGCGCCAGCAGCTTGGCTCTAGCGGGGGTTAATGAGCAGTTCTTC
many	TRBV3-1	NA	TRBJ1-6	CASSQSRETLHF	TGTGCCAGCAGCCAAAGTCGGGAGACCCTCCACTTT
many	TRBV5-1	TRBD1	TRBJ1-1	CASTGQGNTEAFF	TGCGCCAGCACAGGACAGGGGAACACTGAAGCTTTCTTT
many	TRBV7-2	NA	TRBJ2-3	CASSLEVGRNTQYF	TGTGCCAGCAGCTTAGAGGTGGGACGGAATACGCAGTATTTT
few	TRBV19	NA	TRBJ2-1	CASSVSSVSYNEQFF	TGTGCCAGTAGTGTCTCTAGCGTCTCCTACAATGAGCAGTTCTTC
many	TRBV10-3	NA	TRBJ2-7	CAIGTVAGGYEQYF	TGTGCCATCGGAACGGTGGCAGGCGGTTACGAGCAGTACTTC
many	TRBV7-6	NA	TRBJ2-5	CASSTRTQQETQYF	TGTGCCAGCAGCACCCGGACACAACAAGAGACCCAGTACTTC
NA	TRBV6-1	NA	TRBJ1-6	CASRQSYNSPLHF	TGTGCCAGCAGACAGTCCTATAATTCACCCCTCCACTTT
many	TRBV5-1	TRBD1	TRBJ1-1	CASSSHRGTEAFF	TGCGCCAGCAGTTCCCACAGGGGTACTGAAGCTTTCTTT
many	TRBV7-2	TRBD2	TRBJ2-1	CASSLRSSGAINEQFF	TGTGCCAGCAGCTTAAGAAGCAGCGGGGCAATTAATGAGCAGTTCTTC
many	TRBV20-1	NA	TRBJ1-1	CSAADRQNTEAFF	TGCAGTGCTGCCGACAGGCAAAACACTGAAGCTTTCTTT
many	TRBV11-2	NA	TRBJ2-4	CASSLSGAGAKNIQYF	TGTGCCAGCAGCTTAAGTGGCGCCGGAGCCAAAAACATTCAGTACTTC
few	TRBV5-1	TRBD1	TRBJ2-5	CASSPGTGTRVETQYF	TGCGCCAGCAGCCCGGGGACAGGGACACGGGTAGAGACCCAGTACTTC
many	TRBV29-1	NA	TRBJ2-3	CSGGGSVIDTQYF	TGCAGCGGAGGCGGCTCCGTCATAGATACGCAGTATTTT
many	TRBV7-6	NA	TRBJ2-1	CASSVLGSIKGNEQFF	TGTGCCAGCAGCGTACTAGGTAGTATCAAGGGGAATGAGCAGTTCTTC
many	TRBV7-2	TRBD2	TRBJ2-5	CASSLGRGETQYF	TGTGCCAGCAGCCTCGGGAGGGGGGAGACCCAGTACTTC
few	TRBV2	TRBD1	TRBJ2-1	CASRGQAASFGF	TGTGCCAGCAGGGGACAGGCTGCGTCGTTCGGATTC
many	TRBV7-2	TRBD2	TRBJ2-5	CASSLVGTGGKTQYF	TGTGCCAGCAGCTTAGTAGGGACGGGGGGAAAGACCCAGTACTTC
few	TRBV5-1	NA	TRBJ1-1	CASSSTLMNTEAFF	TGCGCCAGCAGCTCGACATTGATGAACACTGAAGCTTTCTTT
many	TRBV6-5	NA	TRBJ2-3	CASSYTGPSGTDTQYF	TGTGCCAGCAGTTACACGGGGCCTAGTGGCACAGATACGCAGTATTTT
NA	TRBV20-1	TRBD2	TRBJ2-3	CSAVSGASPGDTQYF	TGCAGTGCTGTTAGCGGGGCCTCCCCTGGAGATACGCAGTATTTT